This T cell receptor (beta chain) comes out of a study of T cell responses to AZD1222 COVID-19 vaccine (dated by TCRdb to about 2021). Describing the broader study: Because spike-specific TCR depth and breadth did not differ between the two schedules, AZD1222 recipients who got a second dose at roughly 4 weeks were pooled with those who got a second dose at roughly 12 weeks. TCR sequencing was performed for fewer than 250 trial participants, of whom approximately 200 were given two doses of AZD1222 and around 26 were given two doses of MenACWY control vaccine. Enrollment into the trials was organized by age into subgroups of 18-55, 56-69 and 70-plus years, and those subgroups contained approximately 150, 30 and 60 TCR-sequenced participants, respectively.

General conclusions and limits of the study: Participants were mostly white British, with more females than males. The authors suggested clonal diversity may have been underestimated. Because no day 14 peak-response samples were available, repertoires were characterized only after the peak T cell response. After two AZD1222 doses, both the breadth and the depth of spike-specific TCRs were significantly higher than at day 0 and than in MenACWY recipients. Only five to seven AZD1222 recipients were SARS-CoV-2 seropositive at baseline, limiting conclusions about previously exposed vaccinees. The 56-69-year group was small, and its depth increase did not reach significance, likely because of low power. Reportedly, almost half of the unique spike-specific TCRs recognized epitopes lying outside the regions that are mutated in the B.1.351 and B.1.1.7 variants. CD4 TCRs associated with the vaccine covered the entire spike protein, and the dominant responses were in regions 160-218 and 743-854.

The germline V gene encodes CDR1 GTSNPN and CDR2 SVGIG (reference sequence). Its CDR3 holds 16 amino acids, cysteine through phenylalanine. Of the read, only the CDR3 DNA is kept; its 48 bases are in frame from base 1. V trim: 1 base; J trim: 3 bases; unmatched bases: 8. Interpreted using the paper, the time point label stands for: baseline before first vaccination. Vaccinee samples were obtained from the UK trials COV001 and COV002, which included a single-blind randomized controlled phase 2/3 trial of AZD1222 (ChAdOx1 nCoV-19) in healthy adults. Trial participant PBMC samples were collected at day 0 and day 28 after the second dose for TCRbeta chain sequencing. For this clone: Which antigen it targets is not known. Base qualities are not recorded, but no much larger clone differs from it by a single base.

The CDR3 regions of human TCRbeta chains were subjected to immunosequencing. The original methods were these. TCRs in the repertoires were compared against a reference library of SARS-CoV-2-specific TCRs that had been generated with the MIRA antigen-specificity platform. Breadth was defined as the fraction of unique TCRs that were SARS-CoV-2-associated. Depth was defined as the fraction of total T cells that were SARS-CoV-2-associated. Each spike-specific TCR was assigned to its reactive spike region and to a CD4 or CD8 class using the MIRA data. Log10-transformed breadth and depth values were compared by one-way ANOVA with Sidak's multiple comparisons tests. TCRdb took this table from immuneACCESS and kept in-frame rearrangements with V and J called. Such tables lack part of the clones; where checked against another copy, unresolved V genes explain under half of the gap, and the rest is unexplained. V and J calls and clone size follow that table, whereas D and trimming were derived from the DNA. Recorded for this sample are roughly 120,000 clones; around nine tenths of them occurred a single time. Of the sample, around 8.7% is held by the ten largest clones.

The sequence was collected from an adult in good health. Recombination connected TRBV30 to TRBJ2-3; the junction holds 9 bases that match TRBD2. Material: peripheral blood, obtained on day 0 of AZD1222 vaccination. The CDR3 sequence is CAWSGISGSGTDTQYF. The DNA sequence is TGTGCCTGGAGTGGGATTAGCGGGAGTGGTACAGATACGCAGTATTTT.